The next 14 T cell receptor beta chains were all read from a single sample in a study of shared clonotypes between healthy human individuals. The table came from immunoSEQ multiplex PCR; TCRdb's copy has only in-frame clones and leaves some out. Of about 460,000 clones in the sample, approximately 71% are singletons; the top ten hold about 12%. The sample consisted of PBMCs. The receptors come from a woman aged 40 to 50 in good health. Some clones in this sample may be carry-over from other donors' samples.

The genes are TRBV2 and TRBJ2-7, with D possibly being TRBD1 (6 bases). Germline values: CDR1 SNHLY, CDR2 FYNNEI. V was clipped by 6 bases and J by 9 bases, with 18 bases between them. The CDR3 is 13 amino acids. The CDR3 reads CASSRDTTTVQYF. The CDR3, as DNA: TGTGCCAGCAGCCGGGACACTACTACGGTGCAGTACTTC.

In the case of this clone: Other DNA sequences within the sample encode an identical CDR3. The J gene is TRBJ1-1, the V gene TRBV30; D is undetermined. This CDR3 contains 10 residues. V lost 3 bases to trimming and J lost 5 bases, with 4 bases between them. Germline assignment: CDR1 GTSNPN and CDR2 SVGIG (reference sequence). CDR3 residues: CAWSGTEAFF. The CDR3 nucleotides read TGTGCCTGGAGCGGGACTGAAGCTTTCTTT.

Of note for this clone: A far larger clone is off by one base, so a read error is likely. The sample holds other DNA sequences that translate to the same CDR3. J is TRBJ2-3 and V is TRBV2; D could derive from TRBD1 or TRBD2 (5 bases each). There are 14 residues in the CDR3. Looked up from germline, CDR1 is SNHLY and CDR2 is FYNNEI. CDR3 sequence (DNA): TGTGGCGTCGGGGACCTGCTGAGCACAGATACGCAGTATTTT. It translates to CGVGDLLSTDTQYF. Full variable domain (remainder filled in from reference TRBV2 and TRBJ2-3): EPEVTQTPSHQVTQMGQEVILRCVPISNHLYFYWYRQILGQKVEFLVSFYNNEISEKSEIFDDQFSVERPDGSNFTLKIRSTKLEDSAMYFCGVGDLLSTDTQYFGPGTRLTVL.

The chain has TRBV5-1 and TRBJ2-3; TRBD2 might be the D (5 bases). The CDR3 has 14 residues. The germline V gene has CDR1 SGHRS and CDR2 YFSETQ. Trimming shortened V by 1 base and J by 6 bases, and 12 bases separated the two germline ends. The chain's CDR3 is CASSLLGSWDTQYF. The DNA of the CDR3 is TGCGCCAGCAGCTTGTTGGGGAGCTGGGATACGCAGTATTTT.

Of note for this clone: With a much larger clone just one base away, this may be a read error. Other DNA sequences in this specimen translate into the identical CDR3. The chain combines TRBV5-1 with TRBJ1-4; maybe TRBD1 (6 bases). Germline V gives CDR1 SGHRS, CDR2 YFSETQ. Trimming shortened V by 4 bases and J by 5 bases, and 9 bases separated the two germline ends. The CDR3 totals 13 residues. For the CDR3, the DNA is TGCGCCAGCAGCAGGGGGTCAAATGAAAAACTGTTTTTT. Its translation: CASSRGSNEKLFF.

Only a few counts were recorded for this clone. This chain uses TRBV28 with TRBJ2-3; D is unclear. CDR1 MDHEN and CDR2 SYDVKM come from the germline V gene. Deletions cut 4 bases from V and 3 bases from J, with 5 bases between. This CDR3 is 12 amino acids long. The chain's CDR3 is CASSSGTDTQYF. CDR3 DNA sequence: TGTGCCAGCAGTTCGGGTACAGATACGCAGTATTTT.

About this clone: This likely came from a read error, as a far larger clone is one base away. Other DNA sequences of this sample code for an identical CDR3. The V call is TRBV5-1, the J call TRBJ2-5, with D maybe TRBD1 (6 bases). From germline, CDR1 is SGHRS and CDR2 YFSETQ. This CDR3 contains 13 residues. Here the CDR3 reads CASSLGPGETQYF. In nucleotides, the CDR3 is TGCGCCAGCAGCTTGGGGCCAGGGGAGACCCAATACTTC.

DNA of the CDR3: TGCAGCGTTGAAAATGAGGGGATGGCAGGCTCCTACAATGAGCAGTTCTTC. This encodes CSVENEGMAGSYNEQFF. The chain joins TRBV29-1 to TRBJ2-1, with D possibly called TRBD1 or TRBD2 (5 bases each). The CDR3 is made up of 17 amino acids. The germline V gene has CDR1 SQVTM and CDR2 ANQGSEA. V was pared by 2 bases and J by 0 bases, with 17 bases between.

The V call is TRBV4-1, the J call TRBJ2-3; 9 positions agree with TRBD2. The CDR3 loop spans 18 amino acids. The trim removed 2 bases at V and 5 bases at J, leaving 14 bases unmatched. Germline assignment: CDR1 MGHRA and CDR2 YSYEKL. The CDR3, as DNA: TGCGCCAGCAGCCAATACGTATTTGGAGCGGGAGGCAGAGATACGCAGTATTTT. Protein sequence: CASSQYVFGAGGRDTQYF.

Here the CDR3 DNA reads TGTGCCAGCAGCACAACCACCTCTGGGGCCAACGTCCTGACTTTC. Translated, it gives CASSTTTSGANVLTF. V is TRBV7-9 and J is TRBJ2-6; no clear D gene. With 5 bases removed from V and 0 bases from J, the gap between germline ends came to 8 bases. CDR3 size: 15 residues. CDR1 and CDR2 (germline): SEHNR, FQNEAQ (reference sequence). Supplemented by reference TRBV7-9 and TRBJ2-6, the full variable domain reads DTGVSQNPRHKITKRGQNVTFRCDPISEHNRLYWYRQTLGQGPEFLTYFQNEAQLEKSRLLSDRFSAERPKGSFSTLEIQRTEQGDSAMYLCASSTTTSGANVLTFGAGSRLTVL.

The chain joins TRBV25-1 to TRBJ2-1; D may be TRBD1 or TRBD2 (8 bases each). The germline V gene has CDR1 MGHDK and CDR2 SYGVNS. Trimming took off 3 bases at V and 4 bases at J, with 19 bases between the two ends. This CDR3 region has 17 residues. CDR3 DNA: TGTGCCAGCAGTGATCTCGCGGGGGGACAGGCGTACAATGAGCAGTTCTTC. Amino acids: CASSDLAGGQAYNEQFF.

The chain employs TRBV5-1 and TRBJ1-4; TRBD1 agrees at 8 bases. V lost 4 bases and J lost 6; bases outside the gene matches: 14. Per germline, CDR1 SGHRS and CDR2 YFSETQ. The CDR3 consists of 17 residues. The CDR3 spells CASSHRDRRVGDEKLFF. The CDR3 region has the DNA TGCGCCAGCAGCCACCGGGACAGGAGGGTGGGTGATGAAAAACTGTTTTTT.

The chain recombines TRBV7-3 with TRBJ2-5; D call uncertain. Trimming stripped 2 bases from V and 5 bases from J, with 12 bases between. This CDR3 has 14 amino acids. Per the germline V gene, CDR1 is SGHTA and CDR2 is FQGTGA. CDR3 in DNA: TGTGCCAGCAGCTTACACGGATTAGGGGAGACCCAGTACTTC. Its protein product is CASSLHGLGETQYF. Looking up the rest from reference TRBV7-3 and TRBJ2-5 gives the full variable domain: GAGVSQTPSNKVTEKGKYVELRCDPISGHTALYWYRQSLGQGPEFLIYFQGTGAADDSGLPNDRFFAVRPEGSVSTLKIQRTERGDSAVYLCASSLHGLGETQYFGPGTRLLVL.

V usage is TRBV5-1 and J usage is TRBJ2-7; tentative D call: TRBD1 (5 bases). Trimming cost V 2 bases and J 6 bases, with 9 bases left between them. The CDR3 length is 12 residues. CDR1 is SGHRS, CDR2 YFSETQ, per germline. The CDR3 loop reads CASSLRGSEQYF. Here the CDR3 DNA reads TGCGCCAGCAGCTTAAGGGGATCCGAGCAGTACTTC.